The 18 T cell receptor beta chains reported below all come from one sample, sequenced in a study of glioma-infiltrating T cells after dendritic cell vaccination (dated by TCRdb to the mid-2010s). Receptor amplification or capture employed the immunoSEQ multiplex PCR assay. The immuneACCESS repertoire file appears here via TCRdb, limited to in-frame rearrangements. These files lack a portion of the clones; in checked studies, under half of the deficit traces to unresolved V genes, and the cause of the others is not known. This sample is represented by fewer than 50,000 clones; less than 90% of them were singletons. Clones ranked in the top ten supply approximately 10% of the sample. Sequencing was performed on blood, taken before dendritic cell vaccination. These receptor sequences come from a human donor with glioblastoma.

This clone has more than one count but fewer than ten. V and J are TRBV18 and TRBJ2-1; D is possibly TRBD1 (6 bases). The germline V gene encodes CDR1 KGHSH and CDR2 LQKENI. The length of the CDR3 is 15 residues. The V end lost 3 bases, the J end lost 4 bases, and 13 bases lay between the germline ends. The CDR3 sequence is CASSPSQDSYNEQFF. The CDR3 nucleotides are TGTGCCAGCTCACCGAGCCAGGACAGTTACAATGAGCAGTTCTTC. The full variable domain, its missing parts supplied by reference TRBV18 and TRBJ2-1, is NAGVMQNPRHLVRRRGQEARLRCSPMKGHSHVYWYRQLPEEGLKFMVYLQKENIIDESGMPKERFSAEFPKEGPSILRIQQVVRGDSAAYFCASSPSQDSYNEQFFGPGTRLTVL.

This chain joins TRBV19 and TRBJ2-7; tentatively, D is TRBD1 (8 bases). There are 16 residues in the CDR3. Germline lookup yields CDR1 LNHDA and CDR2 SQIVND (reference sequence). Trimming left V 4 bases short and J 2 bases short, with 18 bases between. CDR3 sequence: CASSRGGQAHPYEQYF. The CDR3 nucleotides are TGTGCCAGTAGTAGGGGGGGACAGGCCCACCCCTACGAGCAGTACTTC.

The chain uses TRBV30 and TRBJ1-3, with D maybe TRBD1 (5 bases). V lost 1 base to trimming and J lost 3 bases, with 10 bases between them. Germline V gene data show CDR1 as GTSNPN and CDR2 as SVGIG (reference sequence). CDR3 size: 14 residues. The chain's CDR3 is CAWSAWGVGNTIYF. The DNA of the CDR3 is TGTGCCTGGAGTGCCTGGGGGGTTGGAAACACCATATATTTT.

This clone was recorded once. The chain uses TRBV7-3 and TRBJ1-1; TRBD1 agrees at 7 bases. The germline V gene has CDR1 SGHTA and CDR2 FQGTGA. V was clipped by 8 bases and J by 6 bases; unmatched bases: 9. There are 13 residues in the CDR3. The CDR3 protein is CASRGTGVAEAFF. The CDR3 bases are TGTGCCAGCCGAGGCACAGGGGTCGCTGAAGCTTTCTTT. Full variable domain (remainder filled in from reference TRBV7-3 and TRBJ1-1): GAGVSQTPSNKVTEKGKYVELRCDPISGHTALYWYRQSLGQGPEFLIYFQGTGAADDSGLPNDRFFAVRPEGSVSTLKIQRTERGDSAVYLCASRGTGVAEAFFGQGTRLTVV.

This rearrangement joins TRBV11-2 to TRBJ2-7, with 7 positions matching TRBD2. Germline CDR1 is SGHAT and CDR2 is FQNNGV. V was pared by 5 bases and J by 6 bases, with 1 base of the junction left unmatched. The CDR3 loop spans 11 amino acids. The CDR3 region is CASSPGGEQYF. DNA for the CDR3: TGTGCCAGCAGCCCGGGGGGCGAGCAGTACTTC.

The V gene is TRBV5-5, the J gene TRBJ1-4; 7 bases agree with TRBD1. Germline V gene data show CDR1 as SGHKS and CDR2 as YYEKEE (reference sequence). The CDR3 has 14 amino acids. After removal of 3 bases from V and 4 bases from J, the junction contained 3 bases not matched to a gene. The DNA of the CDR3 is TGTGCCAGCAGCTCGGGACAGCTTAATGAAAAACTGTTTTTT. Protein sequence: CASSSGQLNEKLFF.

CDR3 in DNA: TGTGCCAGCAGCCCGGTTCGGTCCTACGAGCAGTACTTC. It translates to CASSPVRSYEQYF. The chain combines TRBV7-9 with TRBJ2-7; D is unresolved. CDR1 SEHNR and CDR2 FQNEAQ come from the germline V gene (reference sequence). This CDR3 spans 13 amino acids. Trimming took off 5 bases at V and 1 base at J, with 9 bases between the two ends.

V and J are TRBV19 and TRBJ1-5; TRBD1 matches 8 bases. V lost 4 bases to trimming and J lost 4 bases; unmatched junction nucleotides: 6. Germline CDR1 is LNHDA and CDR2 is SQIVND (reference sequence). The CDR3 covers 15 residues. The CDR3 loop is CASSTPQGANQPQHF. DNA for the CDR3: TGTGCCAGTAGTACCCCGCAGGGGGCTAATCAGCCCCAGCATTTT.

V is TRBV7-6 and J is TRBJ2-1; 7 bases fit TRBD1. There are 17 residues in the CDR3. J lost 0 bases, V lost 6 bases, and 11 bases had no gene match. Germline CDR1 SGHVS, CDR2 FNYEAQ. In DNA form, the CDR3 reads TGTGCCAGCAGTCTGAGCCCGGGACAGAGCTCCTACAATGAGCAGTTCTTC. It yields the protein CASSLSPGQSSYNEQFF.

The genes are TRBV6-1 and TRBJ2-5; D is possibly TRBD2 (6 bases). Trimming took off 6 bases at V and 4 bases at J, with 15 bases between the two ends. This CDR3 spans 14 amino acids. Germline loops: CDR1 MNHNS, CDR2 SASEGT. The CDR3 region is CASSYGGVGETQYF. The CDR3 nucleotides read TGTGCCAGCAGCTACGGCGGGGTAGGAGAGACCCAGTACTTC.

The rearrangement links TRBV6-1 to TRBJ1-2, with D possibly being TRBD1 (5 bases). V was clipped by 3 bases and J by 0 bases, with 11 bases between them. The CDR3 loop spans 15 amino acids. Germline CDR1 MNHNS, CDR2 SASEGT. The CDR3 loop is CASSDLGGSNYGYTF. The CDR3 bases are TGTGCCAGCAGTGATCTGGGGGGATCTAACTATGGCTACACCTTC.

The V call is TRBV5-4, the J call TRBJ2-1, with 11 bases identical to TRBD2. From germline, CDR1 is SGHNT and CDR2 YYREEE (reference sequence). The CDR3 runs 15 residues. After removal of 0 bases from V and 8 bases from J, the junction contained 4 bases not matched to a gene. CDR3 DNA sequence: TGTGCCAGCAGCTTGGGACTAGCGGGGCGGGATGAGCAGTTCTTC. Protein product: CASSLGLAGRDEQFF.

The J gene is TRBJ2-7, the V gene TRBV6-5; D perhaps matches TRBD1 (7 bases). CDR1 is MNHEY and CDR2 is SVGAGI in the germline V gene. V lost 2 bases to trimming and J lost 2 bases, with 10 bases between them. This CDR3 region has 14 residues. The CDR3 DNA reads TGTGCCAGCAGTTACGCCAGGGGGGCCTACGAGCAGTACTTC. This sequence encodes CASSYARGAYEQYF.

This chain joins TRBV27 and TRBJ2-1, with 10 bases lining up with TRBD2. The CDR3 loop spans 15 amino acids. V was pared by 2 bases and J by 8 bases, with 6 bases of the junction left unmatched. From germline, CDR1 is MNHEY and CDR2 SMNVEV (reference sequence). As DNA, the CDR3 is TGTGCCAGCAGTTTAACTAGCGGGGCTATGCATGAGCAGTTCTTC. Translated: CASSLTSGAMHEQFF.

The chain carries TRBV30 and TRBJ1-4; 12 nucleotides agree with TRBD1. The CDR3 totals 15 residues. The trim removed 2 bases at V and 8 bases at J, leaving 6 bases unmatched. Germline lookup yields CDR1 GTSNPN and CDR2 SVGIG (reference sequence). DNA for the CDR3: TGTGCCTGGAGTCTCCCGGGGACAGGGGGCGAAAAACTGTTTTTT. Its translation is CAWSLPGTGGEKLFF.

This chain's CDR3 is CASSPGQTTDTQYF. The DNA of the CDR3 is TGCGCCAGCAGCCCGGGACAGACCACAGATACGCAGTATTTT. V gene TRBV5-1 combines with J gene TRBJ2-3; 7 nucleotides agree with TRBD1. The CDR3 contains 14 residues. Germline lookup yields CDR1 SGHRS and CDR2 YFSETQ. The V segment lost 4 bases and the J segment 2 bases; nucleotides outside the gene matches: 4. The full variable domain, rest sourced from reference TRBV5-1 and TRBJ2-3, is KAGVTQTPRYLIKTRGQQVTLSCSPISGHRSVSWYQQTPGQGLQFLFEYFSETQRNKGNFPGRFSGRQFSNSRSEMNVSTLELGDSALYLCASSPGQTTDTQYFGPGTRLTVL.

This chain links TRBV5-6 with TRBJ2-1; D possibly corresponds to TRBD1 (6 bases). With 4 bases removed from V and 3 bases from J, the gap between germline ends came to 14 bases. The CDR3 loop spans 15 amino acids. Germline lookup yields CDR1 SGHDT and CDR2 YYEEEE. CDR3 coding DNA: TGTGCCAGCAGCGCCGAGCTAGGGGGCTACAATGAGCAGTTCTTC. The encoded protein is CASSAELGGYNEQFF.

The rearrangement joins TRBV6-4 to TRBJ2-5, with TRBD1 identical over 7 bases. Germline CDR1 is MRHNA and CDR2 is SNTAGT. This CDR3 has 17 residues. The J segment lost 0 bases and the V segment lost 8 bases, leaving 15 bases of the junction unmatched. The DNA of the CDR3 is TGTGCCAGCTGCACAGGGGCCACCCTTTGGTACCAAGAGACCCAGTACTTC. Its protein is CASCTGATLWYQETQYF.